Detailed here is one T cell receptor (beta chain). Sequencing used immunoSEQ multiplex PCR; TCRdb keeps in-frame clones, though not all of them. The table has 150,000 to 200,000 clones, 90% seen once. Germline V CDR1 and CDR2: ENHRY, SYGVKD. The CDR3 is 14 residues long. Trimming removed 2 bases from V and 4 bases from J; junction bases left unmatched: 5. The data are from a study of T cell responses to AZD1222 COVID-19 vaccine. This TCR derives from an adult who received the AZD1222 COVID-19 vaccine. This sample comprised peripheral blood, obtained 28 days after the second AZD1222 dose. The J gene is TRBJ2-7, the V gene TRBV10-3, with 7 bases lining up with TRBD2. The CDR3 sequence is CAISEKSGEYEQYF. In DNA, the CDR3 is TGTGCCATCAGTGAGAAGAGCGGGGAATACGAGCAGTACTTC.